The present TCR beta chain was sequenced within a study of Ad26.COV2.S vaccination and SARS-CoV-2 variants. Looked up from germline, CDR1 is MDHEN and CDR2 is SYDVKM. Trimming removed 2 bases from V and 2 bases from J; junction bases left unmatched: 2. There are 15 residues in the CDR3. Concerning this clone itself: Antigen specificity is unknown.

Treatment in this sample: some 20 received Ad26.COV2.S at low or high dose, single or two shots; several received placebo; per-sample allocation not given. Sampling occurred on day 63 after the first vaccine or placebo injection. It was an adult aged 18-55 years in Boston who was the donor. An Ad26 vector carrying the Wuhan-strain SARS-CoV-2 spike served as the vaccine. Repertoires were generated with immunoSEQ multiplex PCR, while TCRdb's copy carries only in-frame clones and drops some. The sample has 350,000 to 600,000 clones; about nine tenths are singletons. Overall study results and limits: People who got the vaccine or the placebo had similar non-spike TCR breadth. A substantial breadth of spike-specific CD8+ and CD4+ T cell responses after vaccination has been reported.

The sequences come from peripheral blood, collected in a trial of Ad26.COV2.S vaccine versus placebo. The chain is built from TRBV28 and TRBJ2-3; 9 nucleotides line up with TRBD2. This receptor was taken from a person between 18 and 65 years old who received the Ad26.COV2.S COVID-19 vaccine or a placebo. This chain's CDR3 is CASSLAGGITDTQYF. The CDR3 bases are TGTGCCAGCAGTTTAGCGGGGGGGATCACAGATACGCAGTATTTT. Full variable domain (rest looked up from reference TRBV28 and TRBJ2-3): DVKVTQSSRYLVKRTGEKVFLECVQDMDHENMFWYRQDPGLGLRLIYFSYDVKMKEKGDIPEGYSVSREKKERFSLILESASTNQTSMYLCASSLAGGITDTQYFGPGTRLTVL.